One sample yielded the 26 T cell receptor beta chains listed below, sequenced in a study of blood T cells in healthy people across ages. Using a J-beta primer mix together with a sample-barcoded 5' primer, a second PCR was run for about 7 to 12 cycles. TCRdb redid the calling of the 5' RACE reads with MiXCR, one entry per CDR3 protein. The repertoire holds 850,000 to 1,000,000 distinct CDR3 sequences, with just over 50% as singletons. Sample: blood. Receptor source: a woman aged 60-75 years in good health.

The V and J genes are TRBV6-1 and TRBJ1-3; D unclear. Germline CDR1 and CDR2: MNHNS and SASEGT. The CDR3 runs 13 residues. V was shortened by 6 bases and J by 0 bases, with 6 bases between the two germline ends. The DNA for the CDR3 is TGTGCCAGCAGATCGAGCTCTGGAAACACCATATATTTT. This translates into CASRSSSGNTIYF.

The rearrangement uses TRBV6-2 or TRBV6-3 and TRBJ2-5; TRBD2 agrees at 11 bases. The CDR3 runs to 18 residues. After removal of 7 bases from V and 1 base from J, the junction contained 14 bases not matched to a gene. The germline gives CDR1 MNHEY, CDR2 SVGEGT. CDR3: CASIAASGRHDRQETQYF. CDR3 bases: TGTGCCAGCATTGCAGCTAGCGGGAGGCACGACCGCCAAGAGACCCAGTACTTC.

This clonotype was observed many times. The rearrangement joins TRBV7-2 to TRBJ2-3; D perhaps matches TRBD2 (5 bases). The CDR3 extends over 15 amino acids. The V and J ends lost 6 bases and 0 bases respectively, with 13 bases between them. Germline CDR1 is SGHTA and CDR2 is FQGNSA. The chain's CDR3 is CASSPDYTSTDTQYF. The CDR3 DNA follows: TGTGCCAGCAGTCCCGACTACACTAGCACAGATACGCAGTATTTT.

The chain carries TRBV20-1 and TRBJ2-7, with D perhaps matching TRBD1 (6 bases). Germline lookup yields CDR1 DFQATT and CDR2 SNEGSKA (reference sequence). Trimming removed 3 bases at V and 2 bases at J, with 11 bases between. This CDR3 has 13 amino acids. The CDR3 nucleotides are TGCAGTGCTAGCGTTGGGGGCCCCTACGAGCAGTACTTC. Amino acids: CSASVGGPYEQYF.

This clonotype showed up just a few times. This rearrangement joins TRBV6-2 or TRBV6-3 to TRBJ1-4; possibly TRBD1 for D (5 bases). Trimming removed 2 bases from V and 14 bases from J, with 15 bases in between. The V gene's germline CDR1 is MNHEY and CDR2 SVGEGT. The CDR3 runs to 13 residues. The CDR3 region is CASSYPDTSHLFF. The CDR3 DNA is TGTGCCAGCAGTTACCCGGACACAAGTCACCTGTTTTTT.

This clonotype has a handful of counts. V is TRBV15 and J is TRBJ2-7; 12 nucleotides align to TRBD2. The CDR3 is 16 residues long. Germline V gene lookup returns CDR1 LNHNV and CDR2 YYDKDF (reference sequence). With 3 bases clipped from V and 3 bases from J, the junction kept 6 bases outside the gene matches. The CDR3 here is CATSRTSGSWGYEQYF. The CDR3 coding sequence is TGTGCCACCAGCAGGACTAGCGGGAGTTGGGGCTACGAGCAGTACTTC.

The chain combines TRBV6-4 with TRBJ2-7; D ambiguous. CDR3 length: 14 residues. CDR1 MRHNA and CDR2 SNTAGT come from the germline V gene. The V gene lost 10 bases and the J gene lost 7 bases, with 23 bases spanning the gap. CDR3 protein: CATAYSAGSNEQYF. The DNA of the CDR3 is TGTGCCACCGCCTACAGTGCAGGCTCCAATGAGCAGTACTTC.

The sample holds a few counts of this clonotype. The chain links TRBV12-3 or TRBV12-4 to TRBJ2-1; a possible D gene is TRBD1 (6 bases). The CDR3 loop spans 16 amino acids. Trimming left V 3 bases short and J 10 bases short, with 22 bases between. The CDR3 is CASSLGRGGHYGEQFF. The CDR3 nucleotides read TGTGCCAGCAGTTTGGGTCGTGGGGGCCACTACGGAGAGCAGTTCTTC.

This clonotype was recorded a few times. V usage is TRBV3-1 and J usage is TRBJ2-3; D unresolved. This CDR3 is 13 amino acids long. The germline V gene has CDR1 LGHDT and CDR2 YNNKEL (reference sequence). Trimming removed 2 bases from V and 4 bases from J, with 7 bases in between. CDR3 sequence reads: CASSQLMADTQYF. In DNA form, the CDR3 reads TGTGCCAGCAGCCAACTCATGGCAGATACGCAGTATTTT.

This chain connects TRBV21-1 to TRBJ2-4; the table's D call, TRBD1, has no DNA check behind it. TRBV21-1 is deemed a pseudogene. This CDR3 is 14 amino acids long. Written as DNA, the CDR3 is TGTGCCAGCAGCGGGGCGGAGGTTGGAGGCGTTCAGTACTTC. Residues: CASSGAEVGGVQYF.

The J gene is TRBJ2-6, the V gene TRBV5-5; D is unresolved. Germline loops: CDR1 SGHKS, CDR2 YYEKEE (reference sequence). Trimming removed 1 base from V and 2 bases from J, with 13 bases in between. CDR3 length: 17 amino acids. The CDR3 DNA reads as TGTGCCAGCAGCTTGTCCTCATCTAGTGCTGGGGCCAACGTCCTGACTTTC. This encodes CASSLSSSSAGANVLTF.

J is TRBJ2-7 and V is TRBV10-3, with 10 bases matching TRBD2. The CDR3 contains 15 residues. Germline CDR1 is ENHRY and CDR2 is SYGVKD. V was clipped by 5 bases and J by 1 base; unmatched bases: 5. Written as DNA, the CDR3 is TGTGCCATCAGTCGGACTAGCGGTGAATCCTACGAGCAGTACTTC. Translation gives CAISRTSGESYEQYF.

This chain connects TRBV6-6 to TRBJ2-1, with 8 bases fitting TRBD2. CDR3 length: 16 amino acids. With 5 bases clipped from V and 7 bases from J, the junction kept 13 bases outside the gene matches. Germline V gene data show CDR1 as MNHNY and CDR2 as SVGAGI (reference sequence). CDR3 residues: CASSPRGSGGKNEQFF. DNA for the CDR3: TGTGCCAGCAGTCCACGAGGGAGCGGGGGAAAAAATGAGCAGTTCTTC.

The chain is built from TRBV6-5 and TRBJ2-3, with D possibly being TRBD2 (5 bases). Per germline, CDR1 MNHEY and CDR2 SVGAGI. The CDR3 contains 12 residues. Trimming pared 6 bases from V and 11 bases from J, leaving 15 bases between. The CDR3 DNA sequence: TGTGCCAGCAGCTCGGACTGGGCGAGGCAGTATTTT. This codes for CASSSDWARQYF.

This clonotype was seen many times. Its ends do not fully match the called genes, so a read error is possible. This chain uses TRBV5-1 with TRBJ2-7, with 8 bases that match TRBD1. The CDR3 has 14 amino acids. From germline, CDR1 is SGHRS and CDR2 YFSETQ. This CDR3 reads CASSSGTGIYEQYF. CDR3 nucleotide sequence: TGTGCCAGCAGCTCCGGGACAGGTATCTACGAGCAGTACTTC.

This clonotype was observed at least ten times. V and J are TRBV7-2 and TRBJ2-4, with unresolved D. The J call is in doubt because the DNA end fits TRBJ2-7 better. CDR3 length equals 14 residues. Germline values: CDR1 SGHTA, CDR2 FQGNSA. The CDR3 reads CASSLVASVHEQYF. In DNA, the CDR3 is TGTGCCAGCAGCTTAGTGGCTAGTGTCCACGAGCAGTACTTC.

This chain connects TRBV5-1 to TRBJ2-1, with D possibly matching TRBD1 (5 bases). V lost 0 bases to trimming and J lost 7 bases, with 8 bases between them. This CDR3 is 13 amino acids long. Germline V lookup: CDR1 SGHRS, CDR2 YFSETQ. This chain's CDR3 is CASSLAKGNEQFF. The CDR3 DNA sequence: TGCGCCAGCAGCTTGGCCAAGGGGAATGAGCAGTTCTTC.

This clonotype has a count of ten or more. The chain is built from TRBV4-3 and TRBJ2-7, with a weak D call TRBD2 (5 bases). The V gene lost 0 bases and the J gene lost 1 base, with 7 bases spanning the gap. The CDR3 is made up of 14 amino acids. Per germline, CDR1 LGHNA and CDR2 YSLEER. CDR3 sequence reads: CASSQDLASYEQYF. The CDR3 DNA follows: TGCGCCAGCAGCCAAGATTTAGCGTCCTACGAGCAGTACTTC.

V gene TRBV29-1 combines with J gene TRBJ1-1; D might be TRBD1 (6 bases). Germline values: CDR1 SQVTM, CDR2 ANQGSEA. With 4 bases removed from V and 0 bases from J, the gap between germline ends came to 9 bases. The CDR3 has 13 residues. CDR3 nucleotide sequence: TGCAGCGTTGCGGACAGATTGAACACTGAAGCTTTCTTT. Its translation is CSVADRLNTEAFF. The variable domain in full, completed from reference TRBV29-1 and TRBJ1-1, reads SAVISQKPSRDICQRGTSLTIQCQVDSQVTMMFWYRQQPGQSLTLIATANQGSEATYESGFVIDKFPISRPNLTFSTLTVSNMSPEDSSIYLCSVADRLNTEAFFGQGTRLTVV.

This clonotype was observed a handful of times. The V call is TRBV5-1, the J call TRBJ2-7, with TRBD2 as a possible D gene (6 bases). Deletions cut 5 bases from V and 5 bases from J, with 20 bases between. The CDR3 totals 15 residues. Germline CDR1 reads SGHRS; CDR2 reads YFSETQ. This CDR3 reads CASSPRVASDNEQYF. The CDR3 nucleotides read TGCGCCAGCAGTCCTCGGGTGGCTAGCGACAACGAGCAGTACTTC.

The chain carries TRBV30 and TRBJ2-5, with 8 bases matching TRBD1. The junction had 5 bases not matched to a gene; V was cut back by 4 bases and J by 1 base. The CDR3 is 14 residues long. CDR1 and CDR2 from the germline V gene are GTSNPN and SVGIG (reference sequence). CDR3 nucleotides: TGTGCCTGGACATTCACAGGGGGCCAAGAGACCCAGTACTTC. Its protein is CAWTFTGGQETQYF.

V is TRBV5-1 and J is TRBJ2-5, with 8 positions matching TRBD1. Gene TRBJ2-7 matches the end of the DNA better, so the J call may be wrong. Germline V CDR1 and CDR2: SGHRS, YFSETQ. The CDR3 is made up of 15 amino acids. This CDR3 is CASSRGTGFSNEQYF. CDR3 in DNA: TGCGCCAGCAGCCGGGGGACAGGTTTTTCCAACGAGCAGTACTTC.

CDR3 bases: TGTGCCAGCAGCTTGGAAACCATAGCGGGAGGGCCGAATGAGCAGTTCTTC. Encoded protein: CASSLETIAGGPNEQFF. The rearrangement uses TRBV5-6 and TRBJ2-1; 11 bases align to TRBD2. Trimming took 0 bases from V and 7 from J; bases not matched to a gene: 9. The CDR3 runs 17 residues. Germline V gene data show CDR1 as SGHDT and CDR2 as YYEEEE.

This sequence joins TRBV27 and TRBJ2-5; D unclear. Trimming pared 3 bases from V and 11 bases from J, leaving 22 bases between. Looked up from germline, CDR1 is MNHEY and CDR2 is SMNVEV (reference sequence). The CDR3 contains 15 residues. CDR3: CASSFGSPLHNEQYF. DNA for the CDR3: TGTGCCAGCAGTTTTGGCAGCCCATTGCACAATGAGCAGTACTTC.

This clonotype came up many times. The rearrangement joins TRBV27 to TRBJ2-3; D might be TRBD2 (6 bases). CDR3 size: 15 residues. CDR1 and CDR2 from the germline V gene are MNHEY and SMNVEV (reference sequence). Trimming pared 2 bases from V and 1 base from J, leaving 10 bases between. CDR3 DNA: TGTGCCAGCAGTTTAACGGGAGCACGCACAGATACGCAGTATTTT. It codes for CASSLTGARTDTQYF.

This clonotype was seen only a few times. The genes are TRBV28 and TRBJ2-3; 7 positions match TRBD1. J gave up 8 bases and V 3 bases, and 8 bases lay outside the gene matches. Germline-derived CDR1 and CDR2 are MDHEN and SYDVKM. The CDR3 consists of 14 residues. CDR3 residues: CASSFTGVLGTQYF. CDR3 DNA sequence: TGTGCCAGCAGTTTCACAGGGGTATTAGGTACGCAGTATTTT.